This TCR beta chain was sequenced during a study of graft-versus-host responses after intestinal transplantation. Study details: As for transplant type, recipients had multivisceral, liver-intestinal, or isolated intestinal grafts. Once they had received anti-thymocyte globulin induction, all recipients took tacrolimus and steroids for about three years. Overall study results and limits: Marrow from the recipient contained GvH clones, some of which had appeared first in ileum or blood. Clonal ratios of graft-versus-host to host-versus-graft in allografts were high for patients exhibiting graft-donor T cell macrochimerism.

Of note for this clone: The target antigen is unknown.

Profiling relied on immunoSEQ multiplex PCR, and the TCRdb table lists in-frame clones only, not all of them. The sample includes some 95,000 clones, roughly 91% of them seen just once. The CDR3 is 13 residues long. Trimming pared 5 bases from V and 3 bases from J, leaving 10 bases between. The germline gives CDR1 SEHNR, CDR2 FQNEAQ (reference sequence). The specimen comprised unstimulated CD8+ T cells sorted from spleen or lymph node cells, sampled before intestinal transplant. The chain joins TRBV7-9 to TRBJ1-2, with a tentative D call TRBD1 (5 bases). This sequence was found in a human donor who received an intestinal transplant. CDR3 loop: CASSLPGDYGYTF. The CDR3 DNA reads TGTGCCAGCAGCCTGCCGGGGGACTATGGCTACACCTTC. Supplemented by reference TRBV7-9 and TRBJ1-2, the full variable domain reads DTGVSQNPRHKITKRGQNVTFRCDPISEHNRLYWYRQTLGQGPEFLTYFQNEAQLEKSRLLSDRFSAERPKGSFSTLEIQRTEQGDSAMYLCASSLPGDYGYTFGSGTRLTVV.